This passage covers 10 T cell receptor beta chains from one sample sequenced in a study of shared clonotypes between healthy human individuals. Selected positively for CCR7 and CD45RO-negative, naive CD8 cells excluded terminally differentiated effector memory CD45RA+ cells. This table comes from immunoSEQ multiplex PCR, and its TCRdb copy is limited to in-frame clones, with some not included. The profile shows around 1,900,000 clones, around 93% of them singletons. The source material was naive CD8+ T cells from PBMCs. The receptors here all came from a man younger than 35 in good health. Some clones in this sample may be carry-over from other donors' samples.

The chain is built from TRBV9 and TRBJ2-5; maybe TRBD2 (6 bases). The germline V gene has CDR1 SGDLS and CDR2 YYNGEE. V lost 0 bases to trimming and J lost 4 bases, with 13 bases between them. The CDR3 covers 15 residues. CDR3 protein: CASSVGSGRLETQYF. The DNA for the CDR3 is TGTGCCAGCAGCGTAGGTTCCGGGAGACTAGAGACCCAGTACTTC.

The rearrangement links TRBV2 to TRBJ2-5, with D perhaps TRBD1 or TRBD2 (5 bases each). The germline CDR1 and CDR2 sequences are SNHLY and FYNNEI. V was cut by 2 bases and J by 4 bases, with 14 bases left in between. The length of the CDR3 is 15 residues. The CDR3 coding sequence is TGTGCCAGCAGTGAATCGTCGGGGCTAGTAGAGACCCAGTACTTC. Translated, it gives CASSESSGLVETQYF.

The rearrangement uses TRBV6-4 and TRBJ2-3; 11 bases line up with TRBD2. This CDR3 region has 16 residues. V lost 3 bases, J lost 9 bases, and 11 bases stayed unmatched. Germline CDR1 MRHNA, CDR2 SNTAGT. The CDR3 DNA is TGTGCCAGCAGTGATCGACCGGGACTAGCGGCCTCCACGCAGTATTTT. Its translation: CASSDRPGLAASTQYF.

The CDR3 loop reads CASSHGPPSHEAFF. CDR3 DNA: TGTGCCAGCAGCCATGGGCCTCCCAGTCATGAAGCTTTCTTT. The chain carries TRBV11-2 and TRBJ1-1; D not certain. The CDR3 runs 14 residues. Germline V lookup: CDR1 SGHAT, CDR2 FQNNGV. V gave up 5 bases and J gave up 7 bases, with 17 bases separating them.

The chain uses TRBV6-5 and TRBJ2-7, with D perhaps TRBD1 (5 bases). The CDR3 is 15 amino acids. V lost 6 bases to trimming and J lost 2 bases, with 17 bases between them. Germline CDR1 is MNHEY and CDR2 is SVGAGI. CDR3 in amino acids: CASSYTGTDTYEQYF. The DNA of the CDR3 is TGTGCCAGCAGCTACACAGGAACGGATACCTACGAGCAGTACTTC.

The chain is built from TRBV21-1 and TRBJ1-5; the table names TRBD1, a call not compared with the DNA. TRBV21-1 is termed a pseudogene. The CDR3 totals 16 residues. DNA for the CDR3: TGTGCCAGCAGCAAAGATCGGTCAGGGGGAAATCAGCCCCAGCATTTT. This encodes CASSKDRSGGNQPQHF.

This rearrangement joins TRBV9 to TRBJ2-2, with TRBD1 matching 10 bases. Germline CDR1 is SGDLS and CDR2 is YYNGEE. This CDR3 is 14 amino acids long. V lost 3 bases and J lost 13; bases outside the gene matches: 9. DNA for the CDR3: TGTGCCAGCAGCGCCGATCGGACAGGGGGAGGGCTGTTTTTT. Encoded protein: CASSADRTGGGLFF. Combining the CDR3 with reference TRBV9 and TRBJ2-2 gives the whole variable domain DSGVTQTPKHLITATGQRVTLRCSPRSGDLSVYWYQQSLDQGLQFLIQYYNGEERAKGNILERFSAQQFPDLHSELNLSSLELGDSALYFCASSADRTGGGLFFGEGSRLTVL.

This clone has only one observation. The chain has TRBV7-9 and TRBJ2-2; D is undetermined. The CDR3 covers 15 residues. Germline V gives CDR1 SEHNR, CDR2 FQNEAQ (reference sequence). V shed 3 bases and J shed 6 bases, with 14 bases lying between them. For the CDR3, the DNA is TGTGCCAGCAGCTTCGGCCTCTTCGGATCCGGGGAGCTGTTTTTT. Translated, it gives CASSFGLFGSGELFF. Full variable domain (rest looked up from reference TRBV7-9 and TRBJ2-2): DTGVSQNPRHKITKRGQNVTFRCDPISEHNRLYWYRQTLGQGPEFLTYFQNEAQLEKSRLLSDRFSAERPKGSFSTLEIQRTEQGDSAMYLCASSFGLFGSGELFFGEGSRLTVL.

CDR3 in DNA: TGTGCCAGTAGTATGTTACTCCCGGGGGGACTAGCGGGACAGGAGACCCAGTACTTC. Protein: CASSMLLPGGLAGQETQYF. V and J are TRBV19 and TRBJ2-5, with 13 bases identical to TRBD2. The J segment lost 5 bases and the V segment lost 3 bases, leaving 15 bases of the junction unmatched. Germline assignment: CDR1 LNHDA and CDR2 SQIVND (reference sequence). The CDR3 has 19 residues.

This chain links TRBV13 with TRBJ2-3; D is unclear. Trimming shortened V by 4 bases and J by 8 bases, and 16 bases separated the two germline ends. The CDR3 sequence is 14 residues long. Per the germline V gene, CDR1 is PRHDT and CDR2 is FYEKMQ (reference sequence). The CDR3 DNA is TGTGCCAGCAGCTCACACAATCACTCGTTTACGCAGTATTTT. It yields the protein CASSSHNHSFTQYF.